These 29 T cell receptor beta chains share one sample of origin, sequenced in a study of post-analysis software for immune sequencing data. No cognate antigen is known for these TCRs. Sequencing libraries made from TCR beta cDNA carried unique molecular identifiers. TCRdb ran MiXCR on the PCR reads and lists one entry per CDR3 protein. This table has around 700,000 distinct CDR3 sequences, around 64% appearing once. The study, taken as a whole, reports: When patients were compared with controls, about 5 TRBV segments were more frequent, TRBV5-6, TRBV5-1 and TRBV20-1 among them.

The sequenced sample consisted of blood. Receptors originate from a girl aged 2 to 9 with multiple sclerosis.

In nucleotides, the CDR3 is TGTGCCATCAGCGGGGTCGGGGGCGAAAACATTCAGTACTTC. Its protein is CAISGVGGENIQYF. The chain employs TRBV10-3 and TRBJ2-4; D possibly uses TRBD1 or TRBD2 (6 bases each). Trimming shortened V by 6 bases and J by 5 bases, and 14 bases separated the two germline ends. Germline V gene sequence: CDR1 ENHRY, CDR2 SYGVKD. The CDR3 has 14 amino acids.

The sample holds a few counts of this clonotype. The gene calls are TRBV4-2 and TRBJ2-1, with 9 nucleotides matching TRBD2. The CDR3 extends over 17 amino acids. Per germline, CDR1 LGHNA and CDR2 YNFKEQ. V was clipped by 0 bases and J by 2 bases; unmatched bases: 5. The CDR3 sequence: CASSQDYSGSTYNEQFF. The CDR3 DNA follows: TGTGCCAGCAGCCAAGATTATAGCGGGAGTACCTACAATGAGCAGTTCTTC.

The chain recombines TRBV5-1 with TRBJ1-1; weak D call: TRBD1 (5 bases). The germline gives CDR1 SGHRS, CDR2 YFSETQ. The ends were cut back, 0 bases at V and 4 bases at J, with 13 bases in the middle. The CDR3 is made up of 15 amino acids. The CDR3 bases are TGCGCCAGCAGCTTGGAATGGGGGTCGGGCACTGAAGCTTTCTTT. Its translation is CASSLEWGSGTEAFF.

The chain carries TRBV7-8 and TRBJ1-2, with D tentatively TRBD1 (5 bases). Germline values: CDR1 SGHVS, CDR2 FQNEAQ. Trimming stripped 2 bases from V and 2 bases from J, with 21 bases between. The CDR3 has 18 residues. The chain's CDR3 is CASSLWVRDLHENYGYTF. The CDR3 nucleotides are TGTGCCAGCAGCTTATGGGTCCGGGACCTCCACGAAAACTATGGCTACACCTTC. The full variable domain, its missing parts supplied by reference TRBV7-8 and TRBJ1-2, is GAGVSQSPRYKVAKRGQDVALRCDPISGHVSLFWYQQALGQGPEFLTYFQNEAQLDKSGLPSDRFFAERPEGSVSTLKIQRTQQEDSAVYLCASSLWVRDLHENYGYTFGSGTRLTVV.

The chain has TRBV10-3 and TRBJ2-4; 8 bases fit TRBD1. The better agreement between TRBJ2-7 and the DNA end casts doubt on the J call. Germline values: CDR1 ENHRY, CDR2 SYGVKD. The CDR3 loop spans 17 amino acids. The CDR3: CAISGRFLGTGAYEQYF. The CDR3 nucleotides are TGTGCCATCAGTGGAAGGTTTTTAGGGACAGGAGCCTACGAGCAGTACTTC.

The V gene is TRBV5-1, the J gene TRBJ2-1, with D perhaps TRBD1 or TRBD2 (5 bases each). The CDR3 covers 15 residues. The germline V and J ends were trimmed by 3 bases and 9 bases, with 19 bases remaining between them. Germline V gene lookup returns CDR1 SGHRS and CDR2 YFSETQ. The CDR3 protein is CASSSRGPLAGEQFF. CDR3 bases: TGCGCCAGCAGCTCCCGGGGCCCCCTTGCGGGTGAGCAGTTCTTC.

This clonotype was seen more than once but under ten times. The chain carries TRBV7-2 and TRBJ2-7; TRBD2 agrees at 9 bases. Germline loops: CDR1 SGHTA, CDR2 FQGNSA. CDR3 size: 14 residues. V lost 5 bases and J lost 3; bases outside the gene matches: 5. The CDR3 spells CASSPSGVNYEQYF. The CDR3 DNA reads TGTGCCAGCAGCCCTAGCGGGGTGAACTACGAGCAGTACTTC.

This sequence joins TRBV12-3 or TRBV12-4 and TRBJ2-1; D is unclear. The V end lost 3 bases, the J end lost 8 bases, and 17 bases lay between the germline ends. The CDR3 is made up of 15 amino acids. The CDR3 DNA follows: TGTGCCAGCAGTTTTTTCAGTCCAGGTTCATATGAGCAGTTCTTC. It encodes CASSFFSPGSYEQFF.

This clonotype has only a few counts. An end of the junction differs from the germline gene, which may be a read error. This chain connects TRBV5-1 to TRBJ2-3; the D is unclear. There are 13 residues in the CDR3. The V gene's germline CDR1 is SGHRS and CDR2 YFSETQ. The CDR3, as DNA: TGTGCCAGCAGTTTAGGCCCCGCAGATACGCAGTATTTT. Residues: CASSLGPADTQYF.

This clonotype was found a few times. This chain joins TRBV25-1 and TRBJ1-2; D gene unclear. This CDR3 comprises 12 residues. Trimming pared 4 bases from V and 8 bases from J, leaving 11 bases between. Germline loops: CDR1 MGHDK, CDR2 SYGVNS. The CDR3 nucleotides are TGTGCCAGCAGTGTATGGGTAGGAGGCTACACCTTC. Its protein is CASSVWVGGYTF.

A few counts support this clonotype. The CDR3 DNA sequence: TGTGCCAGCAGCCGTGAACGGGGGGCTGTGACAGATACGCAGTATTTT. Encoded protein: CASSRERGAVTDTQYF. The chain is built from TRBV7-2 and TRBJ2-3; perhaps TRBD2 as D (7 bases). CDR3 length: 16 amino acids. The germline CDR1 and CDR2 sequences are SGHTA and FQGNSA. V was cut by 5 bases and J by 3 bases, with 18 bases left in between.

The J gene is TRBJ2-1, the V gene TRBV12-3 or TRBV12-4; D uncertain. The CDR3 is 13 residues long. The V and J ends lost 3 bases and 7 bases respectively, with 10 bases between them. The CDR3 sequence is CASSFGLRNEQFF. The CDR3 nucleotides read TGTGCCAGCAGTTTTGGGCTTAGGAATGAGCAGTTCTTC.

The chain combines TRBV7-6 with TRBJ2-5; D is possibly TRBD2 (5 bases). The V end was cut by 4 bases, the J end by 4 bases, with 13 bases between. CDR1 SGHVS and CDR2 FNYEAQ come from the germline V gene. The CDR3 covers 14 residues. CDR3 in amino acids: CASSSGGTRETQYF. The CDR3 nucleotides are TGTGCCAGCAGCTCCGGAGGAACAAGAGAGACCCAGTACTTC. Variable domain in full (rest from reference TRBV7-6 and TRBJ2-5): GAGVSQSPRYKVTKRGQDVALRCDPISGHVSLYWYRQALGQGPEFLTYFNYEAQQDKSGLPNDRFSAERPEGSISTLTIQRTEQRDSAMYRCASSSGGTRETQYFGPGTRLLVL.

The rearrangement uses TRBV3-1 and TRBJ2-6; maybe TRBD1 (6 bases). CDR1 and CDR2 (germline): LGHDT, YNNKEL (reference sequence). The CDR3 sequence is 18 residues long. The V gene lost 1 base and the J gene lost 4 bases, with 17 bases spanning the gap. The CDR3 DNA reads TGTGCCAGCAGCCAAGTCGGAGGAACAGGGTGGGGGGCCAACGTCCTGACTTTC. Translated, it gives CASSQVGGTGWGANVLTF.

The genes are TRBV28 and TRBJ2-6, with TRBD1 matching 12 bases. CDR1 and CDR2 from the germline V gene are MDHEN and SYDVKM. This CDR3 region has 15 residues. V was clipped by 10 bases and J by 4 bases; unmatched bases: 5. CDR3 sequence: CATGTGGDGANVLTF. The CDR3 DNA follows: TGTGCCACGGGGACAGGGGGCGACGGGGCCAACGTCCTGACTTTC.

The chain recombines TRBV5-1 with TRBJ2-5; 8 bases are a match to TRBD1. Gene TRBJ2-7 matches the end of the DNA better, so the J call may be wrong. Germline CDR1 and CDR2: SGHRS and YFSETQ. This CDR3 region has 14 residues. The CDR3 DNA sequence: TGCGCCAGCAGCTCCAGGGGGCAAGACTACGAGCAGTACTTC. Amino acids: CASSSRGQDYEQYF.

The chain joins TRBV10-3 to TRBJ1-2; unclear D gene. Trimming left V 0 bases short and J 10 bases short, with 12 bases between. The CDR3 spans 13 residues. Germline V gene lookup returns CDR1 ENHRY and CDR2 SYGVKD. The CDR3 DNA sequence: TGTGCCATCAGTGAGTCGTCCAACTCCTACTACACCTTC. This translates into CAISESSNSYYTF.

The V call is TRBV10-3, the J call TRBJ2-3; the match to TRBD2 covers 16 bases. The CDR3 has 18 amino acids. The ends lost 6 bases at V and 2 bases at J; junction bases unmatched: 8. Looked up from germline, CDR1 is ENHRY and CDR2 is SYGVKD. In nucleotides, the CDR3 is TGTGCCATCAGGCCGGGACTAGCGGGAGGGAGGTACACAGATACGCAGTATTTT. It encodes CAIRPGLAGGRYTDTQYF.

The CDR3 DNA sequence: TGTGCCAGCAGCCAGACAGGGATTCAAGAGACCCAGTACTTC. Encoded protein: CASSQTGIQETQYF. The genes are TRBV7-9 and TRBJ2-5; 7 bases line up with TRBD1. J was trimmed by 2 bases and V by 5 bases; bases with no gene match: 5. CDR1 and CDR2 from the germline V gene are SEHNR and FQNEAQ (reference sequence). This CDR3 comprises 14 residues.

V usage is TRBV20-1 and J usage is TRBJ2-7; 12 positions agree with TRBD1. Germline V gene sequence: CDR1 DFQATT, CDR2 SNEGSKA (reference sequence). This CDR3 region has 15 residues. J lost 6 bases, V lost 1 base, and 7 bases had no gene match. The CDR3 reads CSARGRGTGGREQYF. The CDR3 nucleotides are TGCAGTGCTAGAGGCCGCGGGACAGGGGGCCGCGAGCAGTACTTC.

The gene calls are TRBV6-5 and TRBJ2-4; D uncertain. The DNA end is a closer match to TRBJ2-7, so the J assignment may be wrong. Germline V gene sequence: CDR1 MNHEY, CDR2 SVGAGI. The CDR3 covers 14 residues. Written as DNA, the CDR3 is TGTGCCAGCAGTTACAACGCTCCCACCTACGAGCAGTACTTC. Translating gives CASSYNAPTYEQYF.

A few counts support this clonotype. The V and J genes are TRBV20-1 and TRBJ2-1; TRBD2 matches at 11 bases. V lost 4 bases and J lost 10; bases outside the gene matches: 9. Germline V gives CDR1 DFQATT, CDR2 SNEGSKA (reference sequence). CDR3 size: 14 residues. This CDR3 reads CSAMGLAGGREQFF. In DNA, the CDR3 is TGCAGTGCTATGGGGCTAGCGGGAGGACGGGAGCAGTTCTTC.

This chain links TRBV29-1 with TRBJ2-3, with D perhaps TRBD2 (6 bases). The CDR3 consists of 12 residues. Germline V gene lookup returns CDR1 SQVTM and CDR2 ANQGSEA. The ends were cut back, 4 bases at V and 4 bases at J, with 9 bases in the middle. CDR3 loop: CSVVWGADTQYF. DNA for the CDR3: TGCAGCGTTGTTTGGGGGGCAGATACGCAGTATTTT.

This chain connects TRBV9 to TRBJ1-2, with TRBD1 matching 11 bases. The V and J ends lost 3 bases and 2 bases, in that order; junction bases with no gene match: 12. The CDR3 has 18 residues. Per the germline V gene, CDR1 is SGDLS and CDR2 is YYNGEE. The CDR3 DNA is TGTGCCAGCAGCGCGGTCATGGACAGGGGGCGTCTGAACTATGGCTACACCTTC. Its protein product is CASSAVMDRGRLNYGYTF.

This chain connects TRBV6-2 or TRBV6-3 to TRBJ2-1; 16 nucleotides line up with TRBD2. The V gene's germline CDR1 is MNHEY and CDR2 SVGEGT. Trimming at V came to 6 bases and at J to 7 bases, leaving 9 bases not matched to a gene. The CDR3 has 17 amino acids. CDR3: CASRPGLAGGPGNEQFF. CDR3 nucleotides: TGTGCCAGCAGACCGGGACTAGCGGGGGGGCCGGGAAATGAGCAGTTCTTC.

This chain uses TRBV20-1 with TRBJ2-3; TRBD2 agrees at 10 bases. J was trimmed by 3 bases and V by 1 base; bases with no gene match: 7. The germline V gene has CDR1 DFQATT and CDR2 SNEGSKA (reference sequence). The CDR3 consists of 16 residues. The CDR3 DNA reads as TGCAGTGCTAGAGTATTAGCGGGGGGACAGACAGATACGCAGTATTTT. Translation: CSARVLAGGQTDTQYF.

CDR3 sequence: CASRTGQAETNYGYTF. The CDR3 DNA reads as TGCGCCAGCAGAACCGGACAGGCGGAAACTAACTATGGCTACACCTTC. The V gene is TRBV5-1, the J gene TRBJ1-2; 7 bases are a match to TRBD1. V gave up 5 bases and J gave up 0 bases; unmatched junction bases: 10. Germline-derived CDR1 and CDR2 are SGHRS and YFSETQ. The CDR3 loop spans 16 amino acids.

This clonotype showed up just a few times. V is TRBV7-9 and J is TRBJ2-3; TRBD1 matches at 7 bases. The ends lost 3 bases at V and 0 bases at J; junction bases unmatched: 12. Germline-derived CDR1 and CDR2 are SEHNR and FQNEAQ (reference sequence). This CDR3 region has 18 residues. For the CDR3, the DNA is TGTGCCAGCAGCTTGGTATTCCACCGGGACAGCAGCACAGATACGCAGTATTTT. This encodes CASSLVFHRDSSTDTQYF. The variable domain in full, with the rest retrieved from reference TRBV7-9 and TRBJ2-3, is DTGVSQNPRHKITKRGQNVTFRCDPISEHNRLYWYRQTLGQGPEFLTYFQNEAQLEKSRLLSDRFSAERPKGSFSTLEIQRTEQGDSAMYLCASSLVFHRDSSTDTQYFGPGTRLTVL.

The chain has TRBV7-8 and TRBJ1-2; possibly TRBD1 for D (5 bases). This CDR3 is built from 15 residues. Trimming took 1 base from V and 4 from J, leaving 13 bases between them. Germline CDR1 reads SGHVS; CDR2 reads FQNEAQ. CDR3 amino acids: CASSLVAGGIYGYTF. The CDR3 region has the DNA TGTGCCAGCAGCTTAGTAGCGGGGGGGATCTATGGCTACACCTTC.